The 5 T cell receptor beta chains listed next were all sequenced from one sample in a study of T-cell reconstitution after alpha-beta-depleted transplantation in children (dated by TCRdb to the mid-2010s). Library prep was done by PCR. The listed sequencing device is Illumina HiSeq 2500. To normalize quantification of the TCRbeta repertoire, the TCR libraries were built with molecular barcoding that relied on unique molecular identifiers. Clones were called with MiXCR by TCRdb after fastp trimmed the public reads at Q25, and only in-frame beta chains were retained. Each entry is one CDR3 protein sequence, shown with its most common DNA and genes. For this sample there are about 690,000 distinct CDR3 sequences; around a sixth appear just once. Approximately 1% of the sample rests with the top ten. The material was PBMCs from the stem cell graft donor, obtained from the stem cell graft. The source is a human donor who donated a stem cell graft to a child with acute myeloid leukemia.

This chain joins TRBV10-3 and TRBJ2-7; 7 nucleotides match TRBD2. The CDR3 loop spans 15 amino acids. Trimming at V came to 2 bases and at J to 3 bases, leaving 7 bases not matched to a gene. From germline, CDR1 is ENHRY and CDR2 SYGVKD. CDR3 nucleotide sequence: TGTGCCATCAGTGAGGGAGTGGGGACTAACTACGAGCAGTACTTC. Amino acids: CAISEGVGTNYEQYF.

The chain uses TRBV30 and TRBJ2-1, with 12 bases aligning to TRBD2. Trimming at V came to 0 bases and at J to 8 bases, leaving 5 bases not matched to a gene. Germline V CDR1 and CDR2: GTSNPN, SVGIG (reference sequence). CDR3 length: 15 residues. This CDR3 is CAWSVPASGGDEQFF. DNA for the CDR3: TGTGCCTGGAGTGTACCGGCTAGCGGGGGGGATGAGCAGTTCTTC.

Concerning this clonotype: A much bigger clone sits one base away, suggesting this may be a read error. The rearrangement joins TRBV20-1 to TRBJ2-6; 7 nucleotides agree with TRBD2. The CDR3 is 17 amino acids. Germline V gene sequence: CDR1 DFQATT, CDR2 SNEGSKA (reference sequence). The CDR3 DNA reads as TGCAGTGCCCAAGCGGGGTTGCGCAACTCTGGGTCCAACGTCCTGACTTTC. Protein product: CSAQAGLRNSGSNVLTF.

This clonotype was observed a handful of times. This chain connects TRBV30 to TRBJ2-5, with D possibly TRBD2 on 5 matching bases. Germline CDR1 reads GTSNPN; CDR2 reads SVGIG (reference sequence). V lost 0 bases to trimming and J lost 4 bases, with 15 bases between them. The CDR3 has 15 residues. CDR3 sequence reads: CAWSVGVAEPETQYF. DNA of the CDR3: TGTGCCTGGAGTGTCGGGGTGGCGGAACCAGAGACCCAGTACTTC.

This clonotype was counted between two and nine times. The CDR3: CSVEVWTSTETQYF. The CDR3 DNA follows: TGCAGCGTTGAAGTGTGGACTAGCACCGAGACCCAGTACTTC. The rearrangement uses TRBV29-1 and TRBJ2-5; TRBD2 matches at 8 bases. Germline CDR1 is SQVTM and CDR2 is ANQGSEA. The CDR3 covers 14 residues. Trimming cost V 1 base and J 5 bases; bases outside gene matches: 6.